This TCR beta chain derives from a study of T cell repertoires in cytomegalovirus infection. Background on the study: Signatures in public TCR beta sequences pointed to both CMV infection and matching HLA type.

TCRdb called the reads again in MiXCR, with one record for every CDR3 protein. This sample yields approximately 190,000 distinct CDR3 sequences, of which approximately 30% are seen a single time; under 35% belongs to the top ten. Germline CDR1 is LGHNA and CDR2 is YSLEER. This CDR3 comprises 13 residues. Trimming shortened V by 1 base and J by 8 bases, and 8 bases separated the two germline ends. This clonotype was counted a few times. Its antigen remains unknown. Points from the study as a whole: The response measured ex vivo was dominated by TCR beta clonotypes (HLA-C-restricted and CMV-specific). Identification of carriers of CMV plus the relevant HLA was achieved through cumulative public TCR beta family frequency.

The sample was PBMCs. The sequence was collected from a human donor in good health (CMV status not recorded). Some clones in this sample may be carry-over from other donors' samples. The V call is TRBV4-3, the J call TRBJ1-4; D is unresolved. Here the CDR3 reads CASSQGLSEKLFF. CDR3 DNA sequence: TGCGCCAGCAGCCAAGGATTGAGCGAAAAACTGTTTTTT.